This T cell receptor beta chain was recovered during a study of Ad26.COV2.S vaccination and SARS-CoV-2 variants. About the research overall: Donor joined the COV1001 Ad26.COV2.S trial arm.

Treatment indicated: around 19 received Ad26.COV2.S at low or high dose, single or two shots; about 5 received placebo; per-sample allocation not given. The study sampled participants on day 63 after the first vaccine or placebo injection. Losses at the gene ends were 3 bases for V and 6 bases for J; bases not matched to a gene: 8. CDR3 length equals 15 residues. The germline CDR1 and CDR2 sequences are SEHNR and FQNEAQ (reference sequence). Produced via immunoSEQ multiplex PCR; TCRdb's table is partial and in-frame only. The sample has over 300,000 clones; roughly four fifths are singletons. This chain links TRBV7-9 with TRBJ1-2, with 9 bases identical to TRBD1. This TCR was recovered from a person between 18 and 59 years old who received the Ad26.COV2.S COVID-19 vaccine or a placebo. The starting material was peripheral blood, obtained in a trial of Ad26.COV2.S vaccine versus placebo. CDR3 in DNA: TGTGCCAGCAGCTTCGGACAGGGGAGCGGAGATGGCTACACCTTC. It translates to CASSFGQGSGDGYTF.